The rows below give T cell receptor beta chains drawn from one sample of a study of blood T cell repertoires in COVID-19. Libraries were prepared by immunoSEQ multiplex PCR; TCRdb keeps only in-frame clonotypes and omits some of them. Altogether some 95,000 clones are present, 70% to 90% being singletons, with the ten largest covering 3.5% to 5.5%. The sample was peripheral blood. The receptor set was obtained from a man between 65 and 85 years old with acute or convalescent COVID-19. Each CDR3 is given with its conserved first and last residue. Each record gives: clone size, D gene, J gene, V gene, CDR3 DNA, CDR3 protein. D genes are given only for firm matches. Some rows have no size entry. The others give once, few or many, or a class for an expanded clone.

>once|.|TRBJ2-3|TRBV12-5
TGTGCTAGTGGTTTGGTACGCGTGGGTGTTGGTGGGGGGACCACAGATACGCAGTATTTT
CASGLVRVGVGGGTTDTQYF
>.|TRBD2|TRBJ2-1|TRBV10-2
TGCGCCAGCAGGGGAGGCGGGGGGGTCCTAGGCGGGAACAATGAGCAGTTCTTC
CASRGGGGVLGGNNEQFF
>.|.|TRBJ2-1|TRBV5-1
TGCGCCAGCAATTCGAACCGGGGATCGACTGAGCAGTTCTTC
CASNSNRGSTEQFF
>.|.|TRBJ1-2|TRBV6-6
TGTGCCAGCAGACCCACCGCTGAACAATATGGCTACACCTTC
CASRPTAEQYGYTF
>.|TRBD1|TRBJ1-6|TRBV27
TGTGCCAGCAGTTTAAACAGGGGTGGTTCACCCCTCCACTTT
CASSLNRGGSPLHF
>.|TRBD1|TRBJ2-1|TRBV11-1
TGTGCCAGCAGCATCCGGGACAGGGGGAATGAGCAGTTCTTC
CASSIRDRGNEQFF
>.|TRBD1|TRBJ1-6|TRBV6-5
TGTGCCAGCAGTTACGACAGGGATAATTCACCCCTCCACTTT
CASSYDRDNSPLHF
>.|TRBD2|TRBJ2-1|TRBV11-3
TGTGCCAGCAGCTTAGACGGGCGGGGGGGATACAATGAGCAGTTCTTC
CASSLDGRGGYNEQFF
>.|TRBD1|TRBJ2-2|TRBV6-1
TGTGCCAGCAGTGCCCGGACAGGGGGCGCCCGCATGTACACCGGGGAGCTGTTTTTT
CASSARTGGARMYTGELFF
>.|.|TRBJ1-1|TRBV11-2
TGTGCCAGCAGCTTAGGTCAGGGGTCCATGAACACTGAAGCTTTCTTT
CASSLGQGSMNTEAFF
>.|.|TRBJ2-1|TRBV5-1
TGCGCCAGCACCCTCCGGGACGCAGGGGGGAATGAGCAGTTCTTC
CASTLRDAGGNEQFF
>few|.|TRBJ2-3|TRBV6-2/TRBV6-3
TGTGCCAGCAGTTACACCGACTCAGATACGCAGTATTTT
CASSYTDSDTQYF
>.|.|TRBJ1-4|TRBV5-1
TGCGCCAGCAGCCCTACGACCGAAATCAGGCTTTTTAATGAAAAACTGTTTTTT
CASSPTTEIRLFNEKLFF
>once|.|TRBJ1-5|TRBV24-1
TGTGCCACCAGTGATTTAGGGGGACAGCCCCAGCATTTT
CATSDLGGQPQHF
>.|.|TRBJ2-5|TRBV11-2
TGTGCCAGCAGCTTAGGTCCAGACCAAGAGACCCAGTACTTC
CASSLGPDQETQYF
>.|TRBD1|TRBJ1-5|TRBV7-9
TGTGCCAGCAGCTCCCAGGGGGATAGCAATCAGCCCCAGCATTTT
CASSSQGDSNQPQHF
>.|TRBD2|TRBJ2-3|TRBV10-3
TGTGCCATCAGTTCCGGGACTAGCGGGAGCACAGATACGCAGTATTTT
CAISSGTSGSTDTQYF
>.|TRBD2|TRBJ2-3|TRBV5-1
TGCGCCAGCAGCTTGGTACTAGCGGGGGCCCCCACAGATACGCAGTATTTT
CASSLVLAGAPTDTQYF
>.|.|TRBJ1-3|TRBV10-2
TGCGCCAGCAGTCCCAAGGACAGCAACCAGGGAAACACCATATATTTT
CASSPKDSNQGNTIYF
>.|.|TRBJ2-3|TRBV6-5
TGTGCCAGCAGCCAGGGGACCCAGCGGGATACGCAGTATTTT
CASSQGTQRDTQYF
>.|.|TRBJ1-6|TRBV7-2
TGTGCCAGCAGCTTAGCGTCCGCAGGTTCACCCCTCCACTTT
CASSLASAGSPLHF
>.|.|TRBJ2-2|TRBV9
TGTGCCAGCAGACCAGGCACAGGGTTAAACACCGGGGAGCTGTTTTTT
CASRPGTGLNTGELFF
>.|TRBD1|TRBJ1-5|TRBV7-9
TGTGCCAGCAGCACCTACGGACAGGGGGCGGGGGGCAATCAGCCCCAGCATTTT
CASSTYGQGAGGNQPQHF
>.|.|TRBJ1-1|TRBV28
TGTGCCAGCAGTTTATCCAGTCCCCTCAAAGCTTTCTTT
CASSLSSPLKAFF
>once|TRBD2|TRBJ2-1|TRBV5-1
TGCGCCAGCAGCTTGGATCGACTAGCGGGGGGAGGGAATGAGCAGTTCTTC
CASSLDRLAGGGNEQFF
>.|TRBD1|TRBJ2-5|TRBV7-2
TGTGCCAGCAGGAGGACAGGTCTGGGTTGGGAGACCCAGTACTTC
CASRRTGLGWETQYF
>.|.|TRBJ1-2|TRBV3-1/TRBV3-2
TGTGCCAGCAGCCAAGAACCTGGACATACTCCTAACTATGGCTACACCTTC
CASSQEPGHTPNYGYTF
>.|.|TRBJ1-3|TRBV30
TGTGCCTGGATGCCAAGGGGGACCTCTGGAAACACCATATATTTT
CAWMPRGTSGNTIYF
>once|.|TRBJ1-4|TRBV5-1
TGCGCCAGCAGCGCCTCCGGGAATTCTAATGAAAAACTGTTTTTT
CASSASGNSNEKLFF
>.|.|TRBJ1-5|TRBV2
TGTGCCAGCAGTGGTACGCAACACGCAAATCAGCCCCAGCATTTT
CASSGTQHANQPQHF
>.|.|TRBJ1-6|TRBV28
TGTGCCAGCAGTGGCGACACGTCCTATAATTCACCCCTCCACTTT
CASSGDTSYNSPLHF
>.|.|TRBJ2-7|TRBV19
TGTGCCAGTGCAGACAGCCTCTACGAGCAGTACTTC
CASADSLYEQYF
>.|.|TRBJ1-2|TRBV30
TGTGCCTGGAGTCCCGAACGAGACAGCTATGGCTACACCTTC
CAWSPERDSYGYTF
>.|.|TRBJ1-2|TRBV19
TGTGCCAGTAACGCGCAGGGGAATGGCTACACCTTC
CASNAQGNGYTF
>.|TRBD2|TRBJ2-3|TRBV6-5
TGTGCCAGCAGCTCCGGGGGGGCCGCAACAGATACGCAGTATTTT
CASSSGGAATDTQYF
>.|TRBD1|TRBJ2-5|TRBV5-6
TGTGCCAGCAGCTATCAGGGGGTTTGGGAGACCCAGTACTTC
CASSYQGVWETQYF
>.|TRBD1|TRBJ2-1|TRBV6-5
TGTGCCAGCAACTCGGACAGGGGGCACAATGAGCAGTTCTTC
CASNSDRGHNEQFF
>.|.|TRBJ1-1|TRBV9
TGTGCCAGCAGCGTTGCTCCGGAGAGCACTGAAGCTTTCTTT
CASSVAPESTEAFF
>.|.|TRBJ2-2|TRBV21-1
TGTGCCAGCAGCTCCCGACAGGGGATGAACACCGGGGAGCTGTTTTTT
CASSSRQGMNTGELFF
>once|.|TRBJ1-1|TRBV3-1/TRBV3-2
TGTGCCAGCAGCCAAGAAAGCGAGAGGGGGAGGAACACTGAAGCTTTCTTT
CASSQESERGRNTEAFF
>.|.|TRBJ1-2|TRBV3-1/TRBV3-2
TGTGCCAGCAGCCCCCCCCTCGGTGGCTACACCTTC
CASSPPLGGYTF
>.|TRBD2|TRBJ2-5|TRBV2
TGTGCCAGCGGGCCAGGACTAGCATCGAAGACCCAGTACTTC
CASGPGLASKTQYF
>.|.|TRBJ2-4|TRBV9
TGTGCCAGCAGCGTAGACGGACTCCACGGAAACATTCAGTACTTC
CASSVDGLHGNIQYF
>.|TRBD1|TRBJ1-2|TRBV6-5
TGTGCCAGCAGTCGTTACTCACAGGGGCCCTATGGCTACACCTTC
CASSRYSQGPYGYTF
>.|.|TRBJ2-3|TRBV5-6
TGTGCCAGCCCCAGGGATTCCACAGATACGCAGTATTTT
CASPRDSTDTQYF
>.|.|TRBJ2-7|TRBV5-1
TGCGCCAGCAGCCCACAAGCGGCCGGCTCCTACGAGCAGTACTTC
CASSPQAAGSYEQYF
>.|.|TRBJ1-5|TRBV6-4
TGTGCCAGCAGTGACTCTCCGGCGGGGGAATATAGCAATCAGCCCCAGCATTTT
CASSDSPAGEYSNQPQHF
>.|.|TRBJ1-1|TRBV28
TGTGCCAGCAGGGGCCAGGACACTGAAGCTTTCTTT
CASRGQDTEAFF
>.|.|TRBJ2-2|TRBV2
TGTGCCAGCAGACTCGCCCACACCGGGGAGCTGTTTTTT
CASRLAHTGELFF
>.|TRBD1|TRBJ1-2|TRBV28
TGTGCCAGCAGTTTAGAGGGGGCCTATGGCTACACCTTC
CASSLEGAYGYTF
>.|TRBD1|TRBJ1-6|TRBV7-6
TGTGCCAGCAGCTTAGGAACGACAGGGGGCAATTCACCCCTCCACTTT
CASSLGTTGGNSPLHF
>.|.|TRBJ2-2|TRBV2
TGTGCCAGCAGTGACAGGGTCACCGGGGAGCTGTTTTTT
CASSDRVTGELFF
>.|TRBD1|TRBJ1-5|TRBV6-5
TGTGCCAGCAGTTACACAGGGGCCTTCAATCAGCCCCAGCATTTT
CASSYTGAFNQPQHF
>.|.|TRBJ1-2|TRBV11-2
TGTGCCAGCAGCTTAGGACACTCCTATGGCTACACCTTC
CASSLGHSYGYTF
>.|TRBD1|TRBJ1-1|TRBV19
TGTGCCAGTAGTACCACGACAGGGGGTCCAACTGAAGCTTTCTTT
CASSTTTGGPTEAFF